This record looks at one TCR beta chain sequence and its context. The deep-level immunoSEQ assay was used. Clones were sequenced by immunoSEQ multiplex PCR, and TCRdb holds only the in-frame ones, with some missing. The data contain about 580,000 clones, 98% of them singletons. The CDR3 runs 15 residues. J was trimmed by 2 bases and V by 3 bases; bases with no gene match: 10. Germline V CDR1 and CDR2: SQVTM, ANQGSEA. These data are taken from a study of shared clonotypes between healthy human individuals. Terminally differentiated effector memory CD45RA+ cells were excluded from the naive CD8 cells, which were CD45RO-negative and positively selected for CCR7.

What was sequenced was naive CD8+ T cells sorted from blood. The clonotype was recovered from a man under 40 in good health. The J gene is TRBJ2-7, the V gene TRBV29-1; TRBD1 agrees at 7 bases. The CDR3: CSVEVMGTETYEQYF. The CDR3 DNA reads TGCAGCGTTGAGGTAATGGGGACAGAAACCTACGAGCAGTACTTC.